The 5 T cell receptor beta chains given below trace back to one sample, sequenced in a study of T cell responses to AZD1222 COVID-19 vaccine. Clones were sequenced by immunoSEQ multiplex PCR, and TCRdb holds only the in-frame ones, with some missing. Altogether some 120,000 clones are present, roughly 91% being singletons, with the ten largest covering roughly 11%. The sequencing used peripheral blood, collected on day 0 of MenACWY control vaccination. The origin of the receptors is an adult in good health.

This chain joins TRBV29-1 and TRBJ2-4; unclear D gene. The CDR3 has 10 residues. CDR1 is SQVTM, CDR2 ANQGSEA, per germline. Trimming stripped 8 bases from V and 1 base from J, with 3 bases between. CDR3 region: CSWAKNIQYF. The CDR3 DNA follows: TGCAGCTGGGCCAAAAACATTCAGTACTTC.

The chain is built from TRBV5-1 and TRBJ2-7; TRBD1 matches at 8 bases. This CDR3 contains 15 residues. In germline, CDR1 is SGHRS, CDR2 YFSETQ. The junction had 7 bases not matched to a gene; V was cut back by 0 bases and J by 5 bases. DNA for the CDR3: TGCGCCAGCAGCTTGGCCGGACAGGGTATCGACGAGCAGTACTTC. Its translation: CASSLAGQGIDEQYF.

The rearrangement links TRBV30 to TRBJ2-1, with a tentative D call TRBD2 (6 bases). Trimming removed 3 bases from V and 0 bases from J, with 12 bases in between. The CDR3 is made up of 15 amino acids. CDR1 and CDR2 (germline): GTSNPN, SVGIG (reference sequence). CDR3 DNA sequence: TGTGCCTGGAGCGGGGCGGGGCTCTCCTACAATGAGCAGTTCTTC. Amino acid sequence: CAWSGAGLSYNEQFF.

In its sample, this clone was seen a few times. The chain is built from TRBV6-5 and TRBJ1-4, with D possibly matching TRBD1 (5 bases). CDR1 and CDR2 (germline): MNHEY, SVGAGI. Trimming pared 6 bases from V and 8 bases from J, leaving 10 bases between. The CDR3 sequence is 12 residues long. CDR3 protein: CASSREGEKLFF. In DNA, the CDR3 is TGTGCCAGCAGCCGAGAGGGGGAAAAACTGTTTTTT.

The V and J genes are TRBV14 and TRBJ2-4; the D is unclear. V was trimmed by 0 bases and J by 6 bases, leaving 3 bases between them. There are 12 residues in the CDR3. Germline values: CDR1 SGHDN, CDR2 FVKESK. In DNA form, the CDR3 reads TGTGCCAGCAGCCAAGACAGAAACATTCAGTACTTC. Amino acid sequence: CASSQDRNIQYF.